This T cell receptor (beta chain) was observed in a study of T cells in tuberculosis. The table came from immunoSEQ multiplex PCR; TCRdb's copy has only in-frame clones and leaves some out. In the table there are about 88,000 clones, roughly 93% of which are singletons. Sorting used thawed, overnight-rested PBMC stained with anti-CD3, a viability dye and GMM-loaded CD1B tetramer. The CD1B tetramers carried C32 glucose monomycolate purified from Rhodococcus equi. The sample taken for sequencing was CD1b-GMM tetramer-negative cells sorted from PBMCs. This clonotype was sampled from an adult woman with latent tuberculosis.

Written as DNA, the CDR3 is TGCGCCAGCAGCCAATTAGGTGAGGGTGAGCAGTTCTTC. Protein: CASSQLGEGEQFF. The chain employs TRBV4-3 and TRBJ2-1; D is possibly TRBD2 (5 bases). In germline, CDR1 is LGHNA, CDR2 YSLEER. There are 13 residues in the CDR3. Trimming shortened V by 2 bases and J by 9 bases, and 11 bases separated the two germline ends.